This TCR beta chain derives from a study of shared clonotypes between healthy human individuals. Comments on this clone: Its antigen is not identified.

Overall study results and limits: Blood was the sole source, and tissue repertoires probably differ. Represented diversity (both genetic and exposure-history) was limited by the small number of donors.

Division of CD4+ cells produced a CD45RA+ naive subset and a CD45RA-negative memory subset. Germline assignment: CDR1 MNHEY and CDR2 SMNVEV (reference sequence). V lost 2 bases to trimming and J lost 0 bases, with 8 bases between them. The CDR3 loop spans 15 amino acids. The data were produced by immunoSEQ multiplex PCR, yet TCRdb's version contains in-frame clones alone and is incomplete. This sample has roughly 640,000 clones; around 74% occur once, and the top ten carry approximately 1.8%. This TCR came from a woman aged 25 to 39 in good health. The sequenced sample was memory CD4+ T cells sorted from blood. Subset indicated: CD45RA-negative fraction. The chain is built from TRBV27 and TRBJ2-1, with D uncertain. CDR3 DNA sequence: TGTGCCAGCAGTTTAGACGACCGCTCCTACAATGAGCAGTTCTTC. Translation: CASSLDDRSYNEQFF.